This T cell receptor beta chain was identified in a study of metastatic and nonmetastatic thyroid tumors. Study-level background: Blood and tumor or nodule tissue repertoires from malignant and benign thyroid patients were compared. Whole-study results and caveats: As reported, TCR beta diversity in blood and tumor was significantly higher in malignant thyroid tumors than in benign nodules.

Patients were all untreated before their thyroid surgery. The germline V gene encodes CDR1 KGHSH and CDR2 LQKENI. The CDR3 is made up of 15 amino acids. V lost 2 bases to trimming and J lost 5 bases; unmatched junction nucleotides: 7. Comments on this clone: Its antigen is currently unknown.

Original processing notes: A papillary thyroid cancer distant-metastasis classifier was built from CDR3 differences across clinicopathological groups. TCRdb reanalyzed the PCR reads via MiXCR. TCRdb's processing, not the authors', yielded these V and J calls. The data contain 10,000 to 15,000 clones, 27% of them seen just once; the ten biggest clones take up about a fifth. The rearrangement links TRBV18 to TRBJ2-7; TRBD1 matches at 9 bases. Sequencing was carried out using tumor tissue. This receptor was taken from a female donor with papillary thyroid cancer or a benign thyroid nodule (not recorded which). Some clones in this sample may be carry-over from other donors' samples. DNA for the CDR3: TGTGCCAGCTCACCATCGACCGACAGGGGGAACGAGCAGTACTTC. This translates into CASSPSTDRGNEQYF.